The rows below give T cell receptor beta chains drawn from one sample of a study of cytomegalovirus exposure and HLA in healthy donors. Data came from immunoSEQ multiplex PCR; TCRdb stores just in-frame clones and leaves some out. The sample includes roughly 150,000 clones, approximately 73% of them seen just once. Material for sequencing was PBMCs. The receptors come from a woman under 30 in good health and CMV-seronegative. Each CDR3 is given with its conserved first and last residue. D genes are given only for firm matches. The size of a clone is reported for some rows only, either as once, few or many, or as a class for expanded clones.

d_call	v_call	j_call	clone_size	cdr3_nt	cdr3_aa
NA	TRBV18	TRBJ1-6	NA	TGTGCCAGCTCACCACCGGGCGACAGCTCCTATAATTCACCCCTCCACTTT	CASSPPGDSSYNSPLHF
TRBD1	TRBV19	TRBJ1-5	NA	TGTGCCAGTAGTATCCAGGGGGCGAGCAATCAGCCCCAGCATTTT	CASSIQGASNQPQHF
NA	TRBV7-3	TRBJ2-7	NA	TGTGCCAGCAGCTTAGCTCCGGGAACCTACGAGCAGTACTTC	CASSLAPGTYEQYF
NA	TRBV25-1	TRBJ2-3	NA	TGTGCCAGCAGTGAAGGGCAGGGGAAGACAGATACGCAGTATTTT	CASSEGQGKTDTQYF
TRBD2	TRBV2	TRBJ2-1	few	TGTGCCAGCAAGGGCGGGAGACCCTACAATGAGCAGTTCTTC	CASKGGRPYNEQFF
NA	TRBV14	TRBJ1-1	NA	TGTGCCAGCAGCGTACAGTATGAAGCTTTCTTT	CASSVQYEAFF
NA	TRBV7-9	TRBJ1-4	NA	TGTGCCAGCAGCTTAGCCCTCGTCGGAAACAGAAATGAAAAACTGTTTTTT	CASSLALVGNRNEKLFF
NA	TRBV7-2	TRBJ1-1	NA	TGTGCCAGCACCCAGACAGGACTGAACACTGAAGCTTTCTTT	CASTQTGLNTEAFF
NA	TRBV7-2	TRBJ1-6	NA	TGTGCCAGCAGCTTGCAGGGGAGCTATAATTCACCCCTCCACTTT	CASSLQGSYNSPLHF
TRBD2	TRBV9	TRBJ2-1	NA	TGTGCCAGCAGTGATGGACTAGCGGGAGTCGGGCAGTTCTTC	CASSDGLAGVGQFF
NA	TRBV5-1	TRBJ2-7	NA	TGCGCCAGCAGCTTGGAGGTGGGGGCCACCGTCTACGAGCAGTACTTC	CASSLEVGATVYEQYF
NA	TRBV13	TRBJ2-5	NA	TGTGCCAGCAGCTTAGGCTTAACAGGGCTGGAGACCCAGTACTTC	CASSLGLTGLETQYF
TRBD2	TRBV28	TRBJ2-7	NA	TGTGCCAGCAGCGGGCGGGAGGGGCTCACCTACGAGCAGTACTTC	CASSGREGLTYEQYF
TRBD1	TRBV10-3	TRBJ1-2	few	TGTGCCATCATTCCGGGACAGGGCTATGGCTACACCTTC	CAIIPGQGYGYTF
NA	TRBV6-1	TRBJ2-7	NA	TGTGCCAGCAGTGAAGCAGGCAGGAGGGTCCACGAGCAGTACTTC	CASSEAGRRVHEQYF
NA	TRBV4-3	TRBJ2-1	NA	TGCGCCAGCAGCCAAAACTACTACAATGAGCAGTTCTTC	CASSQNYYNEQFF
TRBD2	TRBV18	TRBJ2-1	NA	TGTGCCAGCTCACCGCCCAGCGGGGGGACCTACAATGAGCAGTTCTTC	CASSPPSGGTYNEQFF
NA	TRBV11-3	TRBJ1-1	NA	TGTGCCAGCAGCTTCGCGGGGGAGAGCGAAGCTTTCTTT	CASSFAGESEAFF
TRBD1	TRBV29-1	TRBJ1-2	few	TGCAGCGTTGAAGGGGAGGGGACAGGGGGCGCGGGCTACACCTTC	CSVEGEGTGGAGYTF
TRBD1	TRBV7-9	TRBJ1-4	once	TGTGCCAGCAGCTGGACAGGGTGGTCGACTAATGAAAAACTGTTTTTT	CASSWTGWSTNEKLFF
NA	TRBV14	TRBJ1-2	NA	TGTGCCAGCAGCCAATCGCCAGGGCCGGGCTATGGCTACACCTTC	CASSQSPGPGYGYTF
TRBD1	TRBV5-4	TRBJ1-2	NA	TGTGCCAGCAGTTCGGGACAGGGTTCTTATGGCTACACCTTC	CASSSGQGSYGYTF
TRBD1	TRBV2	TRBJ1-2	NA	TGTGCCAGCAGTGAGAACTTTGCGGGACAGGGTGTAAGTGGCTACACCTTC	CASSENFAGQGVSGYTF
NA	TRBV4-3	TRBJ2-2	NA	TGCGCCAGCAGCCGGACTGGGGAGGTCGGGGAGCTGTTTTTT	CASSRTGEVGELFF
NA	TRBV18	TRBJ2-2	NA	TGTGCCAGCTCACCACGCGGGACCTATACCGGGGAGCTGTTTTTT	CASSPRGTYTGELFF
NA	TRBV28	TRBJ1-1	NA	TGTGCCAGCAAAGTGGACAGACAGAACACTGAAGCTTTCTTT	CASKVDRQNTEAFF
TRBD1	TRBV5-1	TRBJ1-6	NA	TGCGCCAGCAGCTTGGAACTGGGACAGGGTAATTCACCCCTCCACTTT	CASSLELGQGNSPLHF
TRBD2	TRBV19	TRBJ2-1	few	TGTGCCAGTAGTACACCACCGGGAGGGTCCTACAATGAGCAGTTCTTC	CASSTPPGGSYNEQFF
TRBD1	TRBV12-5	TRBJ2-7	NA	TGTGCTAGTGGTTTGTGGGGACAGGGGGAGCAGTACTTC	CASGLWGQGEQYF
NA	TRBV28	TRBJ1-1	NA	TGTGCCAGCAGTTCTCCGGGGTTGTACACTGAAGCTTTCTTT	CASSSPGLYTEAFF
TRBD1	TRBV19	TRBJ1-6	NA	TGTGCCAGTAGTACACCTAGGACAGGAGGCTATAATTCACCCCTCCACTTT	CASSTPRTGGYNSPLHF
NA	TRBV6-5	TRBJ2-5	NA	TGTGCCAGCAGGGGGGCGGGGGTTGAGACCCAGTACTTC	CASRGAGVETQYF
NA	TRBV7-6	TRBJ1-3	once	TGTGCCAGCAGCTCAACGGGACACAACTCTGGAAACACCATATATTTT	CASSSTGHNSGNTIYF
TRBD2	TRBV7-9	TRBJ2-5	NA	TGTGCCAGCAGCATAGGGACTACAGAAGAGACCCAGTACTTC	CASSIGTTEETQYF
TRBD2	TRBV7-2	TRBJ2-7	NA	TGTGCCAGCAGTGTCCTAGCGGGGGGCCCCATTGCCTACGAGCAGTACTTC	CASSVLAGGPIAYEQYF
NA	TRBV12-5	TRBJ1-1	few	TGTGCTAGTGGTCTTACAGGGAACACTGAAGCTTTCTTT	CASGLTGNTEAFF
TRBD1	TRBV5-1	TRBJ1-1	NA	TGCGCCAGCAGCTTGGGACAGGGGGCCGTGAACACTGAAGCTTTCTTT	CASSLGQGAVNTEAFF
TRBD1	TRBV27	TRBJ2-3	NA	TGTGCCAGCAGTCCCCGCCCCCGGGACAGATACACAGATACGCAGTATTTT	CASSPRPRDRYTDTQYF
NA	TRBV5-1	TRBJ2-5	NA	TGCGCCAGCAGCCTGGGGGGCTACGAGGAGACCCAGTACTTC	CASSLGGYEETQYF
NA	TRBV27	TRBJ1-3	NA	TGTGCCAGCAGTCCCCGACGGGGGGCTGGAAACACCATATATTTT	CASSPRRGAGNTIYF
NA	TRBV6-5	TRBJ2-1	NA	TGTGCCAGCAGTTACTCGAGGCCATCGGGCAATGAGCAGTTCTTC	CASSYSRPSGNEQFF
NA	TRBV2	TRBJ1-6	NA	TGTGCCAGCAGTGAATTGCGTATCTCCTATAATTCACCCCTCCACTTT	CASSELRISYNSPLHF
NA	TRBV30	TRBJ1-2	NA	TGTGCCTGGAACCTTAACTCTCTCTATGGCTACACCTTC	CAWNLNSLYGYTF
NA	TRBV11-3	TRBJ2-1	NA	TGTGCCAGCAGCTTAGATAGGCAGCGCAATGAGCAGTTCTTC	CASSLDRQRNEQFF
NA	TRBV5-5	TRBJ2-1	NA	TGTGCCAGCAGCTTGGCCAATTACAATGAGCAGTTCTTC	CASSLANYNEQFF
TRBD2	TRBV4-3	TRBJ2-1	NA	TGCGCCAGCAGCCGGGGCGGCGGGAGTTCCAATGAGCAGTTCTTC	CASSRGGGSSNEQFF
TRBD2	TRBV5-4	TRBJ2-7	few	TGTGCCAGCAGCTTGGGAACTAGCGGGGGCCTAGGCGAGCAGTACTTC	CASSLGTSGGLGEQYF
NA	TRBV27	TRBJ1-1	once	TGTGCCAGCAGCCAAAACAGGGTACTAGTCACTGAAGCTTTCTTT	CASSQNRVLVTEAFF
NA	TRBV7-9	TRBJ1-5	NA	TGTGCCAGCAGCCCCGGCAGGAATCAGCCCCAGCATTTT	CASSPGRNQPQHF